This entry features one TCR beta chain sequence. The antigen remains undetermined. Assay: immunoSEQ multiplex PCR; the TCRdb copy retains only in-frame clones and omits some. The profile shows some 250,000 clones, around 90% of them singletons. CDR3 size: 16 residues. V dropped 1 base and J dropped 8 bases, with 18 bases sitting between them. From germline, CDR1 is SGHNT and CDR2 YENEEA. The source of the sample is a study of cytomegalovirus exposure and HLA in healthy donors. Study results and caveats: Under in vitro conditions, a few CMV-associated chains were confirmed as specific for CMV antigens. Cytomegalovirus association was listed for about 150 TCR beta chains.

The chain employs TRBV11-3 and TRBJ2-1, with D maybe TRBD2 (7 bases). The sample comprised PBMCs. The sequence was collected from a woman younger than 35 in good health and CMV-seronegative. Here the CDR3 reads CASSLGVAGEGDEQFF. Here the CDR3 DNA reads TGTGCCAGCAGCTTAGGTGTGGCGGGGGAGGGGGATGAGCAGTTCTTC.